This paragraph reports one T cell receptor (beta chain). This sample is part of a study of shared clonotypes between healthy human individuals. Background on the study: CD8 memory received one plate per donor, CD8 naive two, CD4 memory three and CD4 naive three.

Data came from immunoSEQ multiplex PCR; TCRdb stores just in-frame clones and leaves some out. Here the sample spans some 900,000 clones, about three quarters being singletons. After removal of 0 bases from V and 5 bases from J, the junction contained 5 bases not matched to a gene. Germline V CDR1 and CDR2: SGHAT, FQNNGV. The length of the CDR3 is 15 residues. The clonotype was recovered from a man between 18 and 35 years old in good health. The V gene is TRBV11-2, the J gene TRBJ2-5; TRBD2 aligns across 8 bases. Input material: memory CD4+ T cells sorted from blood. The subset here: CD45RA-negative fraction. CDR3: CASSLDGLAWETQYF. In nucleotides, the CDR3 is TGTGCCAGCAGCTTAGATGGACTAGCTTGGGAGACCCAGTACTTC.